A selection of T cell receptor beta chains follows, all from one sample in a study of radiotherapy plus CTLA-4 blockade in lung cancer. Sequencing used immunoSEQ multiplex PCR; TCRdb keeps in-frame clones, though not all of them. The sample carries 95,000 to 150,000 clones, 70% to 90% recorded once. The starting material was peripheral blood, obtained from a patient treated with radiotherapy plus ipilimumab. The receptors were sampled from a human donor with non-small cell lung cancer that progressed on radiotherapy plus ipilimumab. The CDR3 runs from the conserved cysteine through the conserved F or W. The D gene is left open where the match is weak. The size entry is marked missing in some rows and otherwise reads once, few, many or a size class.

d_gene	v_gene	abundance	j_gene	len	CDR3nt	CDR3aa
NA	TRBV9	NA	TRBJ2-1	10	TGTGCCAGCAGCGGGAATGAGCAGTTCTTC	CASSGNEQFF
TRBD1	TRBV28	NA	TRBJ2-5	14	TGTGCCAGCTCCTATGTGACAGGGGGAGAGACCCAGTACTTC	CASSYVTGGETQYF
NA	TRBV29-1	NA	TRBJ2-7	11	TGCAGCGTTGGCTCTTCCCACGAGCAGTACTTC	CSVGSSHEQYF
NA	TRBV27	few	TRBJ1-4	13	TGTGCCAGCAAGCGGACGGAGAATGAAAAACTGTTTTTT	CASKRTENEKLFF
TRBD2	TRBV4-1	once	TRBJ2-7	14	TGCGCCAGCAGCCACCCAAGCGGGAGATACGAGCAGTACTTC	CASSHPSGRYEQYF
NA	TRBV7-9	few	TRBJ1-3	14	TGTGCCAGCGGAATTGAAGTATCTGGAAACACCATATATTTT	CASGIEVSGNTIYF
NA	TRBV25-1	once	TRBJ2-3	15	TGTGCCAGCAGTGAAATGGGGACCGCTTTCAATACGCAGTATTTT	CASSEMGTAFNTQYF
NA	TRBV27	NA	TRBJ2-3	15	TGTGCCAGCAGTTTAGGGAGTAGGAGCACAGATACGCAGTATTTT	CASSLGSRSTDTQYF
NA	TRBV27	NA	TRBJ1-1	16	TGTGCCAGCAGCTTGAACGGACCCAGGGGCCCGAGTAGGGCTTTCTTT	CASSLNGPRGPSRAFF
TRBD2	TRBV10-3	NA	TRBJ2-1	14	TGTGCCATCAGTGTTCAGCGGGAGGGGAATGAGCAGTTCTTC	CAISVQREGNEQFF
NA	TRBV15	NA	TRBJ1-5	17	TGTGCCACCAGCAGAGATGAACAGGGAAGTAGCAATCAGCCCCAGCATTTT	CATSRDEQGSSNQPQHF
NA	TRBV7-2	NA	TRBJ2-7	14	TGTGCCAGCAGCTTAGGCGGGACAATCGTCGAGCAGTACTTC	CASSLGGTIVEQYF
TRBD1	TRBV6-5	NA	TRBJ1-2	13	TGTGCCAGCAGTCTTGACAGGGATGATGGCTACACCTTC	CASSLDRDDGYTF
NA	TRBV6-6	NA	TRBJ1-4	14	TGTGCCAGCAGTTACAGGCAGGGGAATGAAAAACTGTTTTTT	CASSYRQGNEKLFF
NA	TRBV27	NA	TRBJ2-7	13	TGTGCCAGCAGTTCAACGCTCGGGCACGAGCAGTACTTC	CASSSTLGHEQYF
TRBD2	TRBV19	few	TRBJ2-5	16	TGTGCCAGTACCCTCGGGGCGGGAGGCCCCCGGGAGACCCAGTACTTC	CASTLGAGGPRETQYF
NA	TRBV4-2	NA	TRBJ2-6	16	TGTGCCAGCAGCCAAGTAATAAGCGCCGGGGCCAACGTCCTGACTTTC	CASSQVISAGANVLTF